The TCR beta chain described here comes from a study of neurological immune-mediated disorders. The making of cDNA relied on 5'RACE with 10-nucleotide random UMIs. TCRdb ran MiXCR on the 5' RACE reads and lists one entry per CDR3 protein. The data hold 15,000 to 20,000 distinct CDR3 sequences, with around a tenth observed a single time. There are 13 residues in the CDR3. V gave up 2 bases and J gave up 6 bases, with 8 bases separating them. Germline loops: CDR1 MNHEY, CDR2 SMNVEV (reference sequence). This clonotype was picked up many times. This chain joins TRBV27 and TRBJ2-1; D possibly corresponds to TRBD1 (6 bases). Sequencing used CD8+ T cells from blood. The source of this sequence is a woman aged 50 to 65 in good health. CDR3 bases: TGTGCCAGCAGTTTAGCAGGGGTCAATGAGCAGTTCTTC. Translated: CASSLAGVNEQFF.